This is a list of T cell receptor beta chains from one sample in a study of cytomegalovirus exposure and HLA in healthy donors. TCRdb's copy holds only in-frame clones and misses some; the assay was immunoSEQ multiplex PCR. This table has 78,000 or so clones, 62% appearing once. Sequencing was carried out using PBMCs. The receptor set was obtained from a male donor in good health and CMV-seropositive. Both conserved end residues are part of each CDR3. The D gene is left open where the match is weak. Size values are once, few and many counts, or a class for expanded clones, and some rows have none.

abundance	j_gene	d_gene	v_gene	CDR3aa	CDR3nt
few	TRBJ1-5	-	TRBV28	CASSPHSLRNQPQHF	TGTGCCAGCAGCCCACATTCCCTGAGGAATCAGCCCCAGCATTTT
-	TRBJ2-7	TRBD1	TRBV28	CASSLLTPGQGAYEQYF	TGTGCCAGCAGTTTGCTGACCCCGGGACAGGGGGCCTACGAGCAGTACTTC
few	TRBJ2-7	-	TRBV5-8	CASRSRLWSTEQYF	TGTGCCAGCCGCTCACGCCTTTGGTCGACAGAGCAGTACTTC
-	TRBJ1-1	-	TRBV13	CASSLAGVGNTEAFF	TGTGCCAGCAGCTTGGCAGGGGTAGGGAACACTGAAGCTTTCTTT
-	TRBJ1-4	-	TRBV7-9	CASTRNEKLFF	TGTGCCAGCACCCGGAATGAAAAACTGTTTTTT
-	TRBJ2-1	-	TRBV19	CASSIQYSYNEQFF	TGTGCCAGTAGTATCCAGTACTCCTACAATGAGCAGTTCTTC
-	TRBJ2-3	TRBD1	TRBV4-1	CASSQEGGQGAIRLYF	TGCGCCAGCAGCCAAGAGGGGGGACAGGGCGCCATCAGGTTATATTTT
-	TRBJ2-5	TRBD2	TRBV7-9	CASSLAGGSQETQYF	TGTGCCAGCAGCTTGGCGGGGGGGTCCCAAGAGACCCAGTACTTC
-	TRBJ1-6	TRBD1	TRBV5-4	CASSLKGQYNSPLHF	TGTGCCAGCAGCTTGAAGGGACAGTATAATTCACCCCTCCACTTT
-	TRBJ1-1	-	TRBV10-3	CAISDFQGLNTEAFF	TGTGCCATCAGTGATTTCCAGGGATTGAACACTGAAGCTTTCTTT
few	TRBJ2-1	-	TRBV29-1	CSGGGRGSYNEQFF	TGCAGTGGGGGGGGGCGGGGATCATACAATGAGCAGTTCTTC
-	TRBJ2-3	TRBD2	TRBV28	CASSLLAGGEDTQYF	TGTGCCAGCAGTTTGCTAGCGGGGGGGGAGGATACGCAGTATTTT
-	TRBJ2-3	-	TRBV7-2	CASSLGLTATDTQYF	TGTGCCAGCAGCTTAGGTCTGACAGCCACAGATACGCAGTATTTT
few	TRBJ2-7	-	TRBV29-1	CSVEGGQVDYEQYF	TGCAGCGTTGAAGGGGGGCAGGTTGACTACGAGCAGTACTTC
-	TRBJ2-3	TRBD2	TRBV28	CASSLFGTSGTDTQYF	TGTGCCAGCAGTTTATTCGGGACTAGCGGCACAGATACGCAGTATTTT
-	TRBJ1-1	-	TRBV14	CASSSHQGTEAFF	TGTGCCAGCAGCTCACATCAGGGGACTGAAGCTTTCTTT
-	TRBJ1-1	-	TRBV4-3	CASSPAPDSNTEAFF	TGCGCCAGCAGCCCAGCCCCGGACAGCAACACTGAAGCTTTCTTT
few	TRBJ2-3	TRBD1	TRBV9	CASSYGQGVTDTQYF	TGTGCCAGCAGCTACGGACAGGGGGTTACAGATACGCAGTATTTT
-	TRBJ2-1	TRBD2	TRBV10-2	CASSESKSGTYNEQFF	TGCGCCAGCAGTGAGTCGAAAAGCGGGACCTACAATGAGCAGTTCTTC
-	TRBJ1-6	TRBD1	TRBV10-3	CAISDGQGSVSPLHF	TGTGCCATCTCCGACGGACAGGGGAGTGTATCACCCCTCCACTTT
-	TRBJ2-7	-	TRBV7-9	CASSLADTSPEQYF	TGTGCCAGCAGCTTAGCGGACACATCTCCCGAGCAGTACTTC
-	TRBJ1-2	TRBD1	TRBV6-5	CASSYLDRVGDGYTF	TGTGCCAGCAGTTACTTGGACAGGGTAGGGGATGGCTACACCTTC
few	TRBJ2-7	TRBD1	TRBV19	CASGTAYEQYF	TGTGCCAGTGGGACAGCCTACGAGCAGTACTTC
few	TRBJ2-5	TRBD2	TRBV4-1	CASSQGTSGARGETQYF	TGCGCCAGCAGCCAAGGGACTAGCGGGGCCCGGGGGGAGACCCAGTACTTC
few	TRBJ1-4	-	TRBV7-2	CASSQGGATNEKLFF	TGTGCCAGCAGCCAGGGCGGTGCAACTAATGAAAAACTGTTTTTT
-	TRBJ1-1	TRBD1	TRBV5-5	CASSFGPGQGLTEAFF	TGTGCCAGCAGCTTTGGCCCGGGACAGGGACTCACTGAAGCTTTCTTT
-	TRBJ2-5	TRBD2	TRBV27	CASSRTSGGLETQYF	TGTGCCAGCAGTCGGACTAGCGGGGGTTTAGAGACCCAGTACTTC
-	TRBJ1-1	-	TRBV7-8	CASSSTGRNTEAFF	TGTGCCAGCAGCTCCACCGGGAGAAACACTGAAGCTTTCTTT
-	TRBJ2-1	TRBD2	TRBV30	CALAGGLYEQFF	TGTGCCTTAGCGGGGGGCCTTTACGAGCAGTTCTTC
few	TRBJ2-5	-	TRBV14	CASSHGGTQYF	TGTGCCAGCAGCCACGGAGGGACCCAGTACTTC
-	TRBJ2-7	TRBD2	TRBV6-1	CASRDGTSGTDEQYF	TGTGCCAGCAGAGATGGGACTAGCGGGACGGACGAGCAGTACTTC
-	TRBJ2-7	TRBD1	TRBV7-8	CASSFPLDRPGTYEQYF	TGTGCCAGCAGCTTCCCCCTGGACAGGCCGGGAACCTACGAGCAGTACTTC
-	TRBJ1-2	-	TRBV5-1	CASSLDSPYGYPF	TGCGCCAGCAGCTTGGACAGCCCCTATGGCTACCCCTTC
-	TRBJ2-3	-	TRBV10-3	CAISESVRTDTQYF	TGTGCCATCAGTGAGTCGGTGCGTACAGATACGCAGTATTTT
few	TRBJ1-3	-	TRBV29-1	CSAIGGQGNTIYF	TGCAGCGCCATCGGGGGGCAAGGAAACACCATATATTTT
-	TRBJ2-2	-	TRBV25-1	CASSEPGYRTGELFF	TGTGCCAGCAGTGAACCGGGATATCGAACGGGGGAGCTGTTTTTT
-	TRBJ2-7	TRBD2	TRBV5-1	CASSLTAGGRYEQYF	TGCGCCAGCAGCTTGACAGCGGGAGGCCGCTACGAGCAGTACTTC
-	TRBJ1-4	-	TRBV12-2	CASRLVLSSQGGERKLFF	TGTGCAAGTCGCTTAGTGTTGTCTAGTCAGGGGGGCGAGAGGAAACTGTTTTTT
few	TRBJ2-7	TRBD1	TRBV30	CAWSISGTGGFKEYF	TGTGCCTGGAGTATTTCGGGGACAGGGGGATTCAAGGAGTACTTC
-	TRBJ1-2	TRBD1	TRBV5-1	CASSLGGQGRGYTF	TGCGCCAGCAGCTTGGGCGGACAGGGAAGAGGCTACACCTTC
few	TRBJ2-7	-	TRBV30	CAWSLEVYEQYF	TGTGCCTGGAGTCTCGAGGTCTACGAGCAGTACTTC
-	TRBJ1-1	-	TRBV14	CASSQVFARDTEAFF	TGTGCCAGCAGCCAAGTATTTGCCAGGGACACTGAAGCTTTCTTT
-	TRBJ2-5	TRBD2	TRBV15	CATSRDRGVWGTQYF	TGTGCCACCAGCAGAGATCGGGGGGTATGGGGCACCCAGTACTTC
-	TRBJ2-7	TRBD1	TRBV9	CASRRGGQGSAGVSKRQYF	TGTGCCAGCCGAAGGGGGGGACAGGGGAGCGCGGGAGTGAGCAAGCGCCAGTACTTC
few	TRBJ1-5	-	TRBV6-5	CASSYGRPSTQPQHF	TGTGCCAGCAGTTACGGGCGTCCCTCGACGCAGCCCCAGCATTTT
-	TRBJ1-5	-	TRBV18	CASSPSEQSNQPQHF	TGTGCCAGCTCACCATCGGAGCAGAGCAATCAGCCCCAGCATTTT
-	TRBJ2-7	TRBD2	TRBV9	CASSEGRGSGEQYF	TGTGCCAGCAGCGAGGGGAGGGGCTCAGGGGAGCAGTACTTC
-	TRBJ2-1	TRBD2	TRBV29-1	CSVARTSGGLGDEQFF	TGCAGCGTGGCCCGGACTAGCGGGGGGCTGGGGGATGAGCAGTTCTTC
-	TRBJ2-7	TRBD1	TRBV30	CAWSEGTGPYEQYF	TGTGCCTGGAGTGAGGGGACAGGTCCCTACGAGCAGTACTTC
-	TRBJ1-2	-	TRBV6-1	CASSESLATSNYGYTF	TGTGCCAGCAGTGAATCGCTCGCCACATCAAACTATGGCTACACCTTC
few	TRBJ2-3	-	TRBV27	CASSTIDTQYF	TGTGCCAGCAGTACAATTGATACGCAGTATTTT
-	TRBJ1-1	-	TRBV10-3	CAISATQGGVTEAFF	TGTGCCATCAGTGCCACACAGGGTGGGGTCACTGAAGCTTTCTTT
few	TRBJ1-1	-	TRBV7-8	CASSPSPRGNTEAFF	TGTGCCAGCAGCCCCTCACCCCGAGGGAACACTGAAGCTTTCTTT
-	TRBJ2-1	-	TRBV11-2	CASSTALNEQFF	TGTGCCAGCAGCACAGCACTCAATGAGCAGTTCTTC
-	TRBJ2-2	TRBD2	TRBV7-8	CASRGRTSGRSDTGELFF	TGTGCCAGCAGGGGAAGGACTAGCGGGAGATCGGACACCGGGGAGCTGTTTTTT